Shown below are 14 T cell receptor beta chains from a single sample sequenced in a study of CD8 T cells in ankylosing spondylitis. Their recognized antigens are unknown. MiXCR, applied by TCRdb to the 5' RACE reads, yields one record per CDR3 protein. The sample contains hundreds of thousands of distinct CDR3 sequences, under 20% of which appear only once. The study, taken as a whole, reports: Ankylosing spondylitis blood seemed to carry a telltale TCR beta motif made of seven or eight highly homologous variants.

Material for sequencing was blood, either unsorted or a sorted T cell fraction (not recorded which). The receptors come from a male donor with ankylosing spondylitis.

The chain couples TRBV12-3 or TRBV12-4 to TRBJ2-4, with 8 bases fitting TRBD2. Germline trimming cut 5 bases from V and 1 base from J; bases unmatched to any gene: 7. CDR3 length: 16 residues. CDR3 loop: CASSASGSRAKNIQYF. The DNA for the CDR3 is TGTGCCAGCAGTGCAAGCGGGAGTCGGGCCAAAAACATTCAGTACTTC.

The rearrangement uses TRBV12-3 or TRBV12-4 and TRBJ2-5; D remains ambiguous. The CDR3 sequence is 17 residues long. Trimming removed 7 bases from V and 6 bases from J, with 27 bases in between. CDR3 in DNA: TGTGCCAGCACTCTGGGAATGGGCGTGTCGGTTGTGCAGACCCAGTACTTC. Its translation is CASTLGMGVSVVQTQYF.

The CDR3: CASSLGSGRDEETQYF. In nucleotides, the CDR3 is TGTGCCAGCAGCTTAGGGTCGGGGAGGGATGAAGAGACCCAGTACTTC. V is TRBV7-2 and J is TRBJ2-5, with 7 bases identical to TRBD2. The CDR3 sequence is 16 residues long. V shed 1 base, J shed 3 bases, and the junction held 8 bases outside the gene matches. CDR1 SGHTA and CDR2 FQGNSA come from the germline V gene.

Only a few counts were recorded for this clonotype. The chain carries TRBV7-8 and TRBJ1-1; D is possibly TRBD1 (6 bases). Germline CDR1 SGHVS, CDR2 FQNEAQ. The CDR3 length is 16 residues. The germline V and J ends were trimmed by 5 bases and 0 bases, with 16 bases remaining between them. The CDR3 region is CASSPRTEYLNTEAFF. The CDR3 DNA follows: TGTGCCAGCAGCCCCCGGACAGAATACCTGAACACTGAAGCTTTCTTT.

This clonotype was picked up a small number of times. The chain joins TRBV3-1 to TRBJ2-7; no clear D gene. V was pared by 4 bases and J by 3 bases, with 7 bases between. CDR1 LGHDT and CDR2 YNNKEL come from the germline V gene (reference sequence). This CDR3 contains 12 residues. CDR3 sequence (DNA): TGTGCCAGCAGCCGGATGGGCTACGAGCAGTACTTC. This gives the protein CASSRMGYEQYF.

This clonotype has a count of ten or more. The chain recombines TRBV4-2 with TRBJ1-1, with TRBD1 matching 8 bases. The length of the CDR3 is 16 residues. Trimming at V came to 1 base and at J to 7 bases, leaving 11 bases not matched to a gene. Germline lookup yields CDR1 LGHNA and CDR2 YNFKEQ. The CDR3: CASSQGDRYTSFEAFF. Written as DNA, the CDR3 is TGTGCCAGCAGCCAAGGGGACAGGTATACTTCGTTTGAAGCTTTCTTT.

V is TRBV20-1 and J is TRBJ2-5, with 9 bases identical to TRBD2. Germline lookup yields CDR1 DFQATT and CDR2 SNEGSKA (reference sequence). CDR3 length equals 15 residues. V was pared by 3 bases and J by 6 bases, with 11 bases of the junction left unmatched. CDR3 DNA sequence: TGCAGTGCTAGCGATCCTAGCGGGGCAGCCCAGACCCAGTACTTC. Protein: CSASDPSGAAQTQYF.

This clonotype was seen only a few times. The chain employs TRBV9 and TRBJ2-7, with D possibly being TRBD2 (7 bases). Deletions cut 0 bases from V and 4 bases from J, with 14 bases between. In germline, CDR1 is SGDLS, CDR2 YYNGEE. The CDR3 sequence is 15 residues long. This chain's CDR3 is CASSVVPEGGYEQYF. The DNA of the CDR3 is TGTGCCAGCAGCGTAGTTCCCGAGGGGGGGTACGAGCAGTACTTC.

The rearrangement links TRBV18 to TRBJ1-2; 7 bases agree with TRBD1. Germline V CDR1 and CDR2: KGHSH, LQKENI. V was pared by 5 bases and J by 7 bases, with 7 bases of the junction left unmatched. This CDR3 comprises 13 residues. In nucleotides, the CDR3 is TGTGCCAGCTCATCCGACAGGGCTCGTGGCTACACCTTC. It encodes CASSSDRARGYTF.

The rearrangement joins TRBV5-1 to TRBJ1-3, with a weak D call TRBD1 (6 bases). Germline lookup yields CDR1 SGHRS and CDR2 YFSETQ. V dropped 4 bases and J dropped 0 bases, with 11 bases sitting between them. The CDR3 is 15 residues long. CDR3 DNA sequence: TGCGCCAGCAGCGACCAGACAGGCTCTGGAAACACCATATATTTT. Translating gives CASSDQTGSGNTIYF.

The rearrangement joins TRBV29-1 to TRBJ2-1, with 14 bases that match TRBD2. Germline trimming cut 1 base from V and 8 bases from J; bases unmatched to any gene: 4. The CDR3 runs 15 residues. Germline CDR1 SQVTM, CDR2 ANQGSEA. This chain's CDR3 is CSVEGGTSGSYEQFF. The CDR3 nucleotides read TGCAGCGTTGAAGGGGGGACTAGCGGGAGCTATGAGCAGTTCTTC.

This clonotype appeared a few times. This chain uses TRBV4-1 with TRBJ2-1, with D perhaps TRBD1 (6 bases). The V gene's germline CDR1 is MGHRA and CDR2 YSYEKL. This CDR3 comprises 16 residues. V was clipped by 2 bases and J by 4 bases, with 15 bases between them. CDR3 sequence (DNA): TGCGCCAGCAGCCAAAACCGGGACACTCTGTACAATGAGCAGTTCTTC. Amino acid sequence: CASSQNRDTLYNEQFF.

This clonotype has more than one count but fewer than ten. The chain recombines TRBV9 with TRBJ1-2; D may be TRBD1 (6 bases). This CDR3 has 12 amino acids. V gave up 3 bases and J gave up 5 bases, with 8 bases separating them. Germline CDR1 reads SGDLS; CDR2 reads YYNGEE. CDR3 amino acids: CASSATGYGYTF. The CDR3 DNA reads TGTGCCAGCAGCGCAACAGGGTATGGCTACACCTTC.

This clonotype was detected only a few times. V is TRBV20-1 and J is TRBJ1-2; weak D call: TRBD1 (5 bases). Per germline, CDR1 DFQATT and CDR2 SNEGSKA (reference sequence). Deletions cut 0 bases from V and 1 base from J, with 9 bases between. CDR3 length equals 14 residues. The CDR3 loop is CSARDGGGNYGYTF. CDR3 in DNA: TGCAGTGCTAGAGACGGGGGGGGTAACTATGGCTACACCTTC.